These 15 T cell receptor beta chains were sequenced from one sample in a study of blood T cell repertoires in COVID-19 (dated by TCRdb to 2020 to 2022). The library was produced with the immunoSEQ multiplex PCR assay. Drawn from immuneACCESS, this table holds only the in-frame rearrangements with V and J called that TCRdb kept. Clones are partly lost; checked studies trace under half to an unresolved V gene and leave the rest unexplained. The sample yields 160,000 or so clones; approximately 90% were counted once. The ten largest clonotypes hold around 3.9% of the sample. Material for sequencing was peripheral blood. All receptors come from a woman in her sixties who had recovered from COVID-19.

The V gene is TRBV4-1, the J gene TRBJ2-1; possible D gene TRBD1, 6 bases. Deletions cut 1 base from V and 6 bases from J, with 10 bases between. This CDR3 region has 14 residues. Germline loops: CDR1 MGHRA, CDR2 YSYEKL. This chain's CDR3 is CASSQGDMGNEQFF. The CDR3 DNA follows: TGCGCCAGCAGCCAAGGGGACATGGGCAATGAGCAGTTCTTC.

For the CDR3, the DNA is TGTGCCATCAGTCTCGGACAGGGAAATCAGCCCCAGCATTTT. Protein product: CAISLGQGNQPQHF. This chain joins TRBV10-3 and TRBJ1-5; 8 bases map to TRBD1. V gave up 5 bases and J gave up 4 bases; unmatched junction bases: 4. The CDR3 consists of 14 residues. The germline V gene encodes CDR1 ENHRY and CDR2 SYGVKD.

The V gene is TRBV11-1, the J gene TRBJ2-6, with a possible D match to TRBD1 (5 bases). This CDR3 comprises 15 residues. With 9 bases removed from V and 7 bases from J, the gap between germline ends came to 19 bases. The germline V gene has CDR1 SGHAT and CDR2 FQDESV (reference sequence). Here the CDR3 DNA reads TGTGCCAGTGACGGCCAGGGATCTCTTGCCAACGTCCTGACTTTC. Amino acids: CASDGQGSLANVLTF.

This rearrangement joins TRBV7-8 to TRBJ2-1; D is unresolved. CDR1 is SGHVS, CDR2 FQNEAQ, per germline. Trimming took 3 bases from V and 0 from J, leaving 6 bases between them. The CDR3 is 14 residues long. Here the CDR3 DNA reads TGTGCCAGCAGCTTCCGCGGCTCCTACAATGAGCAGTTCTTC. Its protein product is CASSFRGSYNEQFF.

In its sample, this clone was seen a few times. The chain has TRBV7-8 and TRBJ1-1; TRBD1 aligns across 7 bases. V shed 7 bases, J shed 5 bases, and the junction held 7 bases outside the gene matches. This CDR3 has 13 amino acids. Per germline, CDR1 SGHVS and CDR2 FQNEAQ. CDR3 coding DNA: TGTGCCAGCACCAACAGGGGAGGAACTGAAGCTTTCTTT. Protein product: CASTNRGGTEAFF.

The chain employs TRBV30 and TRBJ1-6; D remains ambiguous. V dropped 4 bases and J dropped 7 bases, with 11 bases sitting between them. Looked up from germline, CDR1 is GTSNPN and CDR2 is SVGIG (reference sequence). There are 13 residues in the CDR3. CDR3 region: CAWNLGRNSPLHF. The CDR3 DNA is TGTGCCTGGAACCTCGGGAGGAATTCACCCCTCCACTTT.

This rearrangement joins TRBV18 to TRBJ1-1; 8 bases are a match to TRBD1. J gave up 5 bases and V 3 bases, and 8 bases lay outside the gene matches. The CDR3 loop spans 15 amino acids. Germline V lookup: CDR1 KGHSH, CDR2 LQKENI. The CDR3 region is CASSPGLDRETEAFF. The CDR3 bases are TGTGCCAGCTCACCGGGCTTGGACAGGGAGACTGAAGCTTTCTTT.

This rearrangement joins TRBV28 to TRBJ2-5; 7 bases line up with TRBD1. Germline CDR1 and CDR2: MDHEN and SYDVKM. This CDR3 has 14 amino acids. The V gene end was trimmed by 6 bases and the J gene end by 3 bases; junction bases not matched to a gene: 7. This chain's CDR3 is CASRPGTAKETQYF. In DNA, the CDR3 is TGTGCCAGCAGACCCGGGACAGCGAAAGAGACCCAGTACTTC.

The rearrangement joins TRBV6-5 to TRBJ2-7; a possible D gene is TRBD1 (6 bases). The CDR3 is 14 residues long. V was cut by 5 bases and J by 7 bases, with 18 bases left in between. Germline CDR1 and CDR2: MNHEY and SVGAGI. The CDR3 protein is CASSLGHPLGEQYF. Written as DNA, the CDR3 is TGTGCCAGCAGTCTGGGACACCCCCTCGGGGAGCAGTACTTC.

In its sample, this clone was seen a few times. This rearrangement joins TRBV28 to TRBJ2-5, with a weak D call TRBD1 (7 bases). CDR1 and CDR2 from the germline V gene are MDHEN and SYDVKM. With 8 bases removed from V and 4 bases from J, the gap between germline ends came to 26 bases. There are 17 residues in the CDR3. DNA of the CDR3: TGTGCCAGCTCCAGGGGGGTGGAGGGGGCCTTAGGAGAGACCCAGTACTTC. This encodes CASSRGVEGALGETQYF.

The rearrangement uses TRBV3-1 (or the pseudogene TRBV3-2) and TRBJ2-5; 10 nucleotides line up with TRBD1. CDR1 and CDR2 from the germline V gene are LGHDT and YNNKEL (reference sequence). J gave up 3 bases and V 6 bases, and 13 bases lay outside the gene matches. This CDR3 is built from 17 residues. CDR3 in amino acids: CASSSLTAGTGEETQYF. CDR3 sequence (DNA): TGTGCCAGCAGTTCGTTAACAGCCGGGACAGGGGAAGAGACCCAGTACTTC.

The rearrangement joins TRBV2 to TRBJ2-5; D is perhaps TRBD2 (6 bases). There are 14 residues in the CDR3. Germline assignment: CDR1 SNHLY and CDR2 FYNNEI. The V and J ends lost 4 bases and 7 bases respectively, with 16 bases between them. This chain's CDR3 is CASSVGHGGGTQYF. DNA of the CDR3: TGTGCCAGCAGTGTCGGGCACGGGGGAGGGACCCAGTACTTC.

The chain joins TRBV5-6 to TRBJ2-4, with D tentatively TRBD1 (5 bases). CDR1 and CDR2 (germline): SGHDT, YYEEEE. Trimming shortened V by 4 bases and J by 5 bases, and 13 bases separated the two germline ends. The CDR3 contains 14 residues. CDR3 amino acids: CASSQRQTQNIQYF. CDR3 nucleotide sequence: TGTGCCAGCAGCCAGAGACAGACACAAAACATTCAGTACTTC.

The CDR3 DNA reads TGTGCCAGCTCACCGATGGGGGGAGTCATTGGAAACACCATATATTTT. It specifies CASSPMGGVIGNTIYF. The chain uses TRBV18 and TRBJ1-3, with D perhaps TRBD1 (5 bases). Germline CDR1 reads KGHSH; CDR2 reads LQKENI. The CDR3 is 16 amino acids. Trimming took 3 bases from V and 3 from J, leaving 15 bases between them.

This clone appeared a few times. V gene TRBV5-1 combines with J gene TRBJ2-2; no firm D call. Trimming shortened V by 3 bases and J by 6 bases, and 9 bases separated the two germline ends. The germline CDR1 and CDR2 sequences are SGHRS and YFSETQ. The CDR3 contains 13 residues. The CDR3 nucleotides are TGCGCCAGCAGCTCCACTGTAGCCGGGGAGCTGTTTTTT. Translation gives CASSSTVAGELFF.